This TCR beta chain was sequenced during a study of spatial heterogeneity in lung cancer. MiXCR, run by TCRdb on the 5' RACE reads, gives a single entry per CDR3 protein. In the table there are 16,000 or so distinct CDR3 sequences, 3.6% of which are singletons. Trimming cost V 1 base and J 4 bases; bases outside gene matches: 10. The CDR3 covers 16 residues. Germline CDR1 reads SGHTS; CDR2 reads YDEGEE. This clonotype has a count of ten or more. With the library built for alpha chains, this beta chain is off target and its frequency is not meaningful. Time point denoted: sample taken at primary tumor resection. The approximately 69 donors had untreated early-stage non-small cell lung cancer.

The rearrangement links TRBV5-8 to TRBJ2-7; 8 bases line up with TRBD2. The sample consisted of normal lung tissue next to the tumor, taken at surgery. The sequence came from a male donor with early-stage non-small cell lung cancer. The CDR3 bases are TGTGCCAGCAGCTTGACCAGGGCTAGCGGGCGGTACGAGCAGTACTTC. Translated: CASSLTRASGRYEQYF.